A selection of T cell receptor beta chains follows, all from one sample in a study of T-cell memory formation after mild COVID-19. MiXCR, applied by TCRdb to the 5' RACE reads, yields one record per CDR3 protein. The profile shows around 130,000 distinct CDR3 sequences, 15% to 20% of them singletons. Material: PBMCs or a T cell subset sorted from them (not recorded which). These receptors all stem from a young man who had mild COVID-19 (a few samples of this study predate the infection). Cell type and time point are not known. The CDR3 runs from the conserved cysteine through the conserved F or W. A D gene is named only where the DNA matches it firmly. Not all rows give a size; the values are once, few, many and, for expanded clones, a class.

clone size: NA
J gene: TRBJ2-3
D gene: TRBD2
V gene: TRBV24-1
CDR3 DNA: TGTGCCACCAGTGATTTGCGGCGGGGGGTTACAGATACGCAGTATTTT
CDR3 protein: CATSDLRRGVTDTQYF

clone size: NA
J gene: TRBJ2-2
D gene: TRBD2
V gene: TRBV7-2
CDR3 DNA: TGTGCCAGCAGCTTAGTTGGGGGGGTAAACACCGGGGAGCTGTTTTTT
CDR3 protein: CASSLVGGVNTGELFF

clone size: few
J gene: TRBJ2-7
D gene: NA
V gene: TRBV6-1
CDR3 DNA: TGTGCCAGCAACTTCGGGACCTCCTATGCGTACTTC
CDR3 protein: CASNFGTSYAYF

clone size: few
J gene: TRBJ1-5
D gene: NA
V gene: TRBV11-2
CDR3 DNA: TGTGCCAGCAGCTTAGATCCCCCTCAGCCCCAGCATTTT
CDR3 protein: CASSLDPPQPQHF

clone size: NA
J gene: TRBJ2-2
D gene: TRBD1
V gene: TRBV29-1
CDR3 DNA: TGCAGCGCGGACAGGGACGTCGGGGAGCTGTTTTTT
CDR3 protein: CSADRDVGELFF

clone size: NA
J gene: TRBJ2-7
D gene: TRBD1
V gene: TRBV25-1
CDR3 DNA: TGTGCCAGCAGTGAATATACAGGGGGCGCCAAGTACGAGCAGTACTTC
CDR3 protein: CASSEYTGGAKYEQYF

clone size: NA
J gene: TRBJ2-2
D gene: NA
V gene: TRBV20-1
CDR3 DNA: TGCAGTGCTAGCTGGGGCACCGGGGAGCTGTTTTTT
CDR3 protein: CSASWGTGELFF

clone size: NA
J gene: TRBJ1-6
D gene: NA
V gene: TRBV19
CDR3 DNA: TGTGCCAGTACCGGGGACAACGTAAATTCACCCCTCCACTTT
CDR3 protein: CASTGDNVNSPLHF

clone size: NA
J gene: TRBJ2-1
D gene: TRBD1
V gene: TRBV7-3
CDR3 DNA: TGTGCCAGCAGCTCGGGACAGATCTACAATGAGCAGTTCTTC
CDR3 protein: CASSSGQIYNEQFF

clone size: few
J gene: TRBJ2-1
D gene: NA
V gene: TRBV4-3
CDR3 DNA: TGCGCCAGCAGCCAAGGCGGGGATGGTAATGAGCAGTTCTTC
CDR3 protein: CASSQGGDGNEQFF

clone size: NA
J gene: TRBJ2-5
D gene: NA
V gene: TRBV29-1
CDR3 DNA: TGCAGCGTTTTGGAAGGCGGGGAGACCCAGTACTTC
CDR3 protein: CSVLEGGETQYF

clone size: NA
J gene: TRBJ1-6
D gene: NA
V gene: TRBV3-1
CDR3 DNA: TGTGCCAGCAGCCCTCGGACAGTTGGGAACCATTCACCCCTCCACTTT
CDR3 protein: CASSPRTVGNHSPLHF

clone size: NA
J gene: TRBJ1-2
D gene: TRBD1
V gene: TRBV20-1
CDR3 DNA: TGCAGTGCTAGAGATTGGGGCAGGGGGGTTGATGGCTACACCTTC
CDR3 protein: CSARDWGRGVDGYTF

clone size: NA
J gene: TRBJ1-6
D gene: NA
V gene: TRBV18
CDR3 DNA: TGTGCCAGCTCGGTGGGGCGCGGTAATTCACCCCTCCACTTT
CDR3 protein: CASSVGRGNSPLHF

clone size: many
J gene: TRBJ2-5
D gene: NA
V gene: TRBV24-1
CDR3 DNA: TGTGCCACCAGTGATGGTCCTACGGAGACCCAGTACTTC
CDR3 protein: CATSDGPTETQYF

clone size: NA
J gene: TRBJ2-3
D gene: NA
V gene: TRBV3-1
CDR3 DNA: TGTGCCAGCAGCCGAACAGGGTTGTCGGATACGCAGTATTTT
CDR3 protein: CASSRTGLSDTQYF

clone size: NA
J gene: TRBJ2-3
D gene: NA
V gene: TRBV6-5
CDR3 DNA: TGTGCCAGCAGCCCTACCTCAGATACGCAGTATTTT
CDR3 protein: CASSPTSDTQYF

clone size: many
J gene: TRBJ2-3
D gene: NA
V gene: TRBV28
CDR3 DNA: TGTGCCAGCTCGATTGGCGCCAGCTCCACAGATACGCAGTATTTT
CDR3 protein: CASSIGASSTDTQYF

clone size: NA
J gene: TRBJ2-3
D gene: NA
V gene: TRBV7-3
CDR3 DNA: TGTGCCAGCAGCCCCCAACCGGTAGGGCAGCTCCATTTGGGGCTCACAGATACGCAGTATTTT
CDR3 protein: CASSPQPVGQLHLGLTDTQYF

clone size: few
J gene: TRBJ1-5
D gene: TRBD1
V gene: TRBV20-1
CDR3 DNA: TGCAGTGCTGCCTCGGGGCAGGGGGCACAGCCCCAGCATTTT
CDR3 protein: CSAASGQGAQPQHF

clone size: NA
J gene: TRBJ1-2
D gene: NA
V gene: TRBV12-3/TRBV12-4
CDR3 DNA: TGTGCCAGCAGTTTAGCGCGGAGTCCCCCCTTTGGCTACACCTTC
CDR3 protein: CASSLARSPPFGYTF

clone size: few
J gene: TRBJ1-1
D gene: NA
V gene: TRBV10-3
CDR3 DNA: TGTGCCATCAGTGGGAAGCGTGGTCCCGGGGGCACTGAAGCTTTCTTT
CDR3 protein: CAISGKRGPGGTEAFF

clone size: few
J gene: TRBJ2-1
D gene: NA
V gene: TRBV5-4
CDR3 DNA: TGTGCCAGCACCCCTGAGGGGGGCCCTAAAAATGAGCAGTTCTTC
CDR3 protein: CASTPEGGPKNEQFF

clone size: few
J gene: TRBJ2-1
D gene: TRBD2
V gene: TRBV20-1
CDR3 DNA: TGCAGTGCTAGAGCCGCCGGGACTAACTACAATGAGCAGTTCTTC
CDR3 protein: CSARAAGTNYNEQFF

clone size: few
J gene: TRBJ2-7
D gene: NA
V gene: TRBV12-3/TRBV12-4
CDR3 DNA: TGTGCCAGCAGTTTAGGGGAGAAGCAGTACTTC
CDR3 protein: CASSLGEKQYF

clone size: many
J gene: TRBJ2-3
D gene: TRBD2
V gene: TRBV12-3/TRBV12-4
CDR3 DNA: TGTGCCAGCAGTTTGTTCTTCCGCGGGGGGGATACGCAGTATTTT
CDR3 protein: CASSLFFRGGDTQYF

clone size: NA
J gene: TRBJ1-4
D gene: NA
V gene: TRBV27
CDR3 DNA: TGTGCCAGCAGCTCTCGGCAATTTAATGAAAAACTGTTTTTT
CDR3 protein: CASSSRQFNEKLFF

clone size: few
J gene: TRBJ2-7
D gene: TRBD1
V gene: TRBV5-1
CDR3 DNA: TGCGCCAGCAGCCGAAGTCGGGACAGGGACTACGAGCAGTACTTC
CDR3 protein: CASSRSRDRDYEQYF

clone size: many
J gene: TRBJ2-3
D gene: NA
V gene: TRBV7-9
CDR3 DNA: TGTGCCAGCAGCTTAGCCACCCACACAGATACGCAGTATTTT
CDR3 protein: CASSLATHTDTQYF

clone size: few
J gene: TRBJ2-7
D gene: NA
V gene: TRBV29-1
CDR3 DNA: TGCAGCGGTAGCAAGGGGGGGGCACGTGAGCAGTACTTC
CDR3 protein: CSGSKGGAREQYF

clone size: NA
J gene: TRBJ1-3
D gene: NA
V gene: TRBV3-1
CDR3 DNA: TGTGCCAGCAGCCAGGGTCCCTCTGGAAACACCATATATTTT
CDR3 protein: CASSQGPSGNTIYF

clone size: many
J gene: TRBJ2-3
D gene: NA
V gene: TRBV10-3
CDR3 DNA: TGTGCCATCACCAGCGGATCTAGCACAGATACGCAGTATTTT
CDR3 protein: CAITSGSSTDTQYF

clone size: few
J gene: TRBJ2-7
D gene: NA
V gene: TRBV18
CDR3 DNA: TGTGCCAGCTCCCAACTGGAGAGCTCCTACGAGCAGTACTTC
CDR3 protein: CASSQLESSYEQYF

clone size: few
J gene: TRBJ2-5
D gene: TRBD2
V gene: TRBV28
CDR3 DNA: TGTGCCAGCAGCTCGGGTAGCGGGGGACAAGAGACCCAGTACTTC
CDR3 protein: CASSSGSGGQETQYF

clone size: few
J gene: TRBJ2-3
D gene: NA
V gene: TRBV18
CDR3 DNA: TGTGCCAGCTCAGTGGGTAGTACGGATACGCAGTATTTT
CDR3 protein: CASSVGSTDTQYF

clone size: NA
J gene: TRBJ2-1
D gene: NA
V gene: TRBV18
CDR3 DNA: TGTGCCAGCGAGGGTTCCTACAATGAGCAGTTCTTC
CDR3 protein: CASEGSYNEQFF

clone size: few
J gene: TRBJ2-2
D gene: NA
V gene: TRBV12-3/TRBV12-4
CDR3 DNA: TGTGCCAGTAGGGTGGATGAGACCGGGGAGCTGTTTTTT
CDR3 protein: CASRVDETGELFF

clone size: few
J gene: TRBJ1-5
D gene: NA
V gene: TRBV20-1
CDR3 DNA: TGCAGTGCTAGAACAATGGGACACGACACAAGTCAGCCCCAGCATTTT
CDR3 protein: CSARTMGHDTSQPQHF

clone size: few
J gene: TRBJ2-5
D gene: NA
V gene: TRBV7-2
CDR3 DNA: TGTGCCAGCAGCTTAGTTCGTGGAGTAAGCCAAGAGACCCAGTACTTC
CDR3 protein: CASSLVRGVSQETQYF

clone size: once
J gene: TRBJ1-1
D gene: NA
V gene: TRBV4-2
CDR3 DNA: TGTGCCAGCAGCCAAGCGCTGCAGACAGAAGCTTTCTTT
CDR3 protein: CASSQALQTEAFF

clone size: NA
J gene: TRBJ1-1
D gene: NA
V gene: TRBV12-5
CDR3 DNA: TGTGCTAGTGGTTCGACGACAAGTAAAGCTTTCTTT
CDR3 protein: CASGSTTSKAFF

clone size: few
J gene: TRBJ1-2
D gene: NA
V gene: TRBV12-5
CDR3 DNA: TGTGCTAGTGGTTTGGTAGCCAGATCATATGGCTACACCTTC
CDR3 protein: CASGLVARSYGYTF

clone size: once
J gene: TRBJ1-1
D gene: NA
V gene: TRBV12-3/TRBV12-4
CDR3 DNA: TGTGCCAGCAGTTTACTAGGTGTTGAAGCTTTCTTT
CDR3 protein: CASSLLGVEAFF

clone size: NA
J gene: TRBJ1-5
D gene: NA
V gene: TRBV12-3/TRBV12-4
CDR3 DNA: TGTGCCAGCAGTTTAGCCAACAGGGAGGATCAGCCCCAGCATTTT
CDR3 protein: CASSLANREDQPQHF

clone size: few
J gene: TRBJ1-2
D gene: NA
V gene: TRBV5-1
CDR3 DNA: TGCGCCAGCAGCCGTGTGGGGGACTACTATGGCTACACCTTC
CDR3 protein: CASSRVGDYYGYTF

clone size: NA
J gene: TRBJ2-3
D gene: NA
V gene: TRBV24-1
CDR3 DNA: TGTGCCACCAGTGACCCTCTCCGGGGGATCGGGAGCACAGATACGCAGTATTTT
CDR3 protein: CATSDPLRGIGSTDTQYF

clone size: NA
J gene: TRBJ2-7
D gene: NA
V gene: TRBV5-1
CDR3 DNA: TGCGCCAGCAGCTCGAGAGGAAGCGGCGGCTACGAGCAGTACTTC
CDR3 protein: CASSSRGSGGYEQYF

clone size: medium-sized
J gene: TRBJ2-3
D gene: TRBD1
V gene: TRBV4-2
CDR3 DNA: TGTGCCAGCAGCAAAGACAGGGAAGCGACAGATACGCAGTATTTT
CDR3 protein: CASSKDREATDTQYF

clone size: few
J gene: TRBJ2-1
D gene: TRBD1
V gene: TRBV4-3
CDR3 DNA: TGCGCCAGCAGCCAAGATCGGTGGGACAGCTTCTCCTACAATGAGCAGTTCTTC
CDR3 protein: CASSQDRWDSFSYNEQFF

clone size: few
J gene: TRBJ1-6
D gene: NA
V gene: TRBV7-2
CDR3 DNA: TGTGCCAGCAGCTTAATGGGGGCCCCCCTCCACTTT
CDR3 protein: CASSLMGAPLHF

clone size: few
J gene: TRBJ2-3
D gene: NA
V gene: TRBV6-2/TRBV6-3
CDR3 DNA: TGTGCCAGCAGTTACGCGACAGAGAGCACAGATACGCAGTATTTT
CDR3 protein: CASSYATESTDTQYF